This T cell receptor beta chain derives from a study of cytomegalovirus exposure and HLA in healthy donors. Study-wide points: Several of the most significant clusters appeared, in a later analysis, to be linked to common viral pathogens. Apart from CMV serostatus, no immune exposure information was available.

As concerns this clone: Its antigen is undetermined.

V lost 6 bases and J lost 1, with 9 bases in between. The CDR3 has 13 residues. CDR1 and CDR2 (germline): MNHEY, SVGAGI. Researchers ran the PCR with 60 Vbeta and 13 Jbeta primers. Per the original data handling: About 10 million of some 80 million unique TCR beta chains were shared, per a later count. Profiled with immunoSEQ multiplex PCR; TCRdb holds only in-frame clones, not every one. V, J and clone size are taken as reported in that table, and D and trimming were inferred from the DNA itself. The top ten clones hold 0.35% to 0.4% of a sample with around 170,000 clones, 80% to 85% of them seen once.

Sequenced material: PBMCs. The gene calls are TRBV6-5 and TRBJ1-1; maybe TRBD1 (5 bases). The clonotype was recovered from a boy younger than 10 in good health and CMV-seronegative. The CDR3 loop is CASSNQGNTEAFF. DNA of the CDR3: TGTGCCAGCAGCAACCAGGGGAACACTGAAGCTTTCTTT.